This record concerns one T cell receptor (beta chain) sequence. Its target is unknown. One end of the junction varies from germline; a read error may be responsible. The data belong to a study of cytomegalovirus exposure and HLA in healthy donors. Overall study: Earlier, 150 million to 200 million T cells were analyzed, and 117 million unique TCR beta sequences were found among them. Within the Caucasian-associated ancestry cluster were around 81% of the approximately 400 genotyped donors.

The CDR3 extends over 11 amino acids. CDR1 and CDR2 from the germline V gene are SEHNR and FQNEAQ (reference sequence). Findings and limits, study-wide: Researchers counted roughly 160 TCR beta chains as cytomegalovirus-associated. The majority of TCR sequences were rare, yet some public TCRs appeared in many donors.

This PCR relied on a set of 60 Vbeta primers and 13 Jbeta primers. Assay: immunoSEQ multiplex PCR; the TCRdb copy retains only in-frame clones and omits some. This repertoire shows approximately 160,000 clones, roughly 79% found once; its top ten account for 1.5% to 1.9%. This sequence joins TRBV7-9 and TRBJ1-2; D gene ambiguous. What was sequenced was PBMCs. The clonotype comes from a man aged 40-49 years in good health and CMV-seronegative. This CDR3 is CSSSLNYGYTF. CDR3 sequence (DNA): TGTTCCAGCAGCCTGAACTATGGCTACACCTTC.